A single sample is the source of the 6 T cell receptor beta chains below, sequenced in a study of regulatory T cells in long-lasting Graves disease (dated by TCRdb to about 2021). To prepare the library, multiplex PCR was applied. The data were produced on an Illumina HiSeq 4000. iRepertoire HTBI primers and Arm-PCR amplification of CDR3 regions were used to construct TCR beta libraries. The public reads were run again by TCRdb, first through fastp at Q25 and then through MiXCR, and only productive beta chains were kept. Under each unique CDR3 protein, matching rows form one entry showing the most common genes and DNA. This sample has about 660,000 distinct CDR3 sequences in its table, and roughly 30% of those were observed once. Roughly 40% of the sample is taken by the ten largest. The intended sense of this specimen's time point label: persistent/refractory GD, antithyroid drugs over 5 years with positive TRAb. For both TCR sequencing and RNA sequencing, RNA was extracted from PBMCs in TRIzol.

The specimen comprised peripheral blood mononuclear cells (PBMCs), sampled when the disease was refractory, from a patient treated with antithyroid drugs. The source of these receptors is a female donor with Graves disease.

The sample holds a few counts of this clonotype. The chain joins TRBV5-1 to TRBJ2-7, with 9 bases aligning to TRBD2. This CDR3 comprises 16 residues. V gave up 4 bases and J gave up 2 bases; unmatched junction bases: 10. CDR1 is SGHRS, CDR2 YFSETQ, per germline. The CDR3 DNA sequence: TGCGCCAGCAGCCCGATCAGGGCGGGAGGGCCCTACGAGCAGTACTTC. This encodes CASSPIRAGGPYEQYF.

A few counts support this clonotype. The chain has TRBV28 and TRBJ1-6, with TRBD1 identical over 7 bases. The germline gives CDR1 MDHEN, CDR2 SYDVKM. Trimming took 7 bases from V and 4 from J; bases not matched to a gene: 13. There are 17 residues in the CDR3. Here the CDR3 DNA reads TGTGCCAGCACCATAGGGTCAGGGGGACAGTATAATTCACCCCTCCACTTT. This gives the protein CASTIGSGGQYNSPLHF.

This clonotype came up a few times. The V and J genes are TRBV3-1 and TRBJ2-2; D call uncertain. This CDR3 contains 13 residues. V lost 2 bases and J lost 2, with 3 bases in between. CDR1 LGHDT and CDR2 YNNKEL come from the germline V gene (reference sequence). The CDR3, as DNA: TGTGCCAGCAGCCAACTAAACACCGGGGAGCTGTTTTTT. It yields the protein CASSQLNTGELFF. Supplemented by reference TRBV3-1 and TRBJ2-2, the full variable domain reads DTAVSQTPKYLVTQMGNDKSIKCEQNLGHDTMYWYKQDSKKFLKIMFSYNNKELIINETVPNRFSPKSPDKAHLNLHINSLELGDSAVYFCASSQLNTGELFFGEGSRLTVL.

The chain couples TRBV29-1 to TRBJ1-2, with D possibly matching TRBD1 (5 bases). Germline loops: CDR1 SQVTM, CDR2 ANQGSEA. Trimming removed 3 bases at V and 6 bases at J, with 17 bases between. The CDR3 runs 14 residues. In DNA form, the CDR3 reads TGCAGCGTTGAGGAGAGTCCGGGGGACCATGGCTACACCTTC. Residues: CSVEESPGDHGYTF.

A few counts support this clonotype. The V gene is TRBV18, the J gene TRBJ1-2; D is possibly TRBD1 (5 bases). The CDR3 extends over 14 amino acids. Trimming removed 4 bases from V and 3 bases from J, with 12 bases in between. Germline CDR1 is KGHSH and CDR2 is LQKENI. The CDR3 region is CASSRADRDYGYTF. The CDR3 coding sequence is TGTGCCAGCTCACGCGCAGACAGAGACTATGGCTACACCTTC. The variable domain in full, completed from reference TRBV18 and TRBJ1-2, reads NAGVMQNPRHLVRRRGQEARLRCSPMKGHSHVYWYRQLPEEGLKFMVYLQKENIIDESGMPKERFSAEFPKEGPSILRIQQVVRGDSAAYFCASSRADRDYGYTFGSGTRLTVV.

V is TRBV7-8 and J is TRBJ1-2; 12 nucleotides line up with TRBD1. CDR1 is SGHVS and CDR2 is FQNEAQ in the germline V gene. The trim removed 5 bases at V and 2 bases at J, leaving 9 bases unmatched. The CDR3 loop spans 17 amino acids. CDR3 bases: TGTGCCAGCAGCCTATCCGCCGGGACAGGGGGCAACTATGGCTACACCTTC. Translation gives CASSLSAGTGGNYGYTF.